This T cell receptor beta chain was identified in a study of cytomegalovirus exposure and HLA in healthy donors. Comment on this clone: Its cognate antigen is unknown.

Study results and caveats: Later analysis indicated greater clonal expansion among HLA-associated TCR beta chains than among equally common other chains. Cytomegalovirus association was assigned to approximately 160 TCR beta chains. Presence/absence comparisons presumed near-even sequencing depth among donors. What was likely a sequencing artifact was a cluster of highly shared sequence variants.

Use of 60 Vbeta and 13 Jbeta primers characterized the PCR. Sequencing used immunoSEQ multiplex PCR; TCRdb keeps in-frame clones, though not all of them. Counted here are approximately 140,000 clones, roughly 79% occurring once; the ten biggest clones make up approximately 1.7%. The V gene's germline CDR1 is SGHRS and CDR2 YFSETQ. The CDR3 sequence is 15 residues long. After removal of 1 base from V and 2 bases from J, the junction contained 4 bases not matched to a gene. This TCR derives from a woman in her 50s in good health and CMV-seronegative. This chain connects TRBV5-1 to TRBJ2-5; 8 nucleotides line up with TRBD2. The sequenced material came from PBMCs. CDR3 DNA sequence: TGCGCCAGCAGCTTGAGACTAGCGACTCAAGAGACCCAGTACTTC. Its translation is CASSLRLATQETQYF.